This T cell receptor beta chain was sequenced during a study of blood T cell repertoires in COVID-19. Clones were read by immunoSEQ multiplex PCR, and TCRdb kept only the in-frame ones, dropping some. The sample has about 83,000 clones; under 95% are singletons. Between the trimmed V and J ends, which lost 2 bases and 3 bases, there was a span of 8 bases. CDR3 size: 15 residues. Germline loops: CDR1 MNHEY, CDR2 SMNVEV (reference sequence). The chain carries TRBV27 and TRBJ1-6; D remains unclear. This TCR was recovered from a woman older than 75 with active or convalescent COVID-19. The source material was peripheral blood. The CDR3 protein is CASSLGQIYNSPLHF. The CDR3 DNA reads as TGTGCCAGCAGTTTAGGGCAGATCTATAATTCACCCCTCCACTTT.